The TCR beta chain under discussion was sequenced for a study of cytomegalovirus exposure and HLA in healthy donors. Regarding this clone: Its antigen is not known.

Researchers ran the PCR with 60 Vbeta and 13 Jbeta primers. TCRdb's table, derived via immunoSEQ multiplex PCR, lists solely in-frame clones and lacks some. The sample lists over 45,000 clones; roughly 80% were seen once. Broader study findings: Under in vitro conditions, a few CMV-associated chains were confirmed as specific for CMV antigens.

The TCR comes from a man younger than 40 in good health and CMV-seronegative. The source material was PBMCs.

For the CDR3, the DNA is TGTGCCATCAGTGTCTCTCGGGGGAGTGGAAACACCATATATTTT. It encodes CAISVSRGSGNTIYF. The chain recombines TRBV10-3 with TRBJ1-3, with D perhaps TRBD1 (5 bases). The germline V and J ends were trimmed by 4 bases and 3 bases, with 13 bases remaining between them. Germline CDR1 and CDR2: ENHRY and SYGVKD. The CDR3 consists of 15 residues.